This entry features one T cell receptor (beta chain) sequence. What it recognizes is unknown. The data were produced by immunoSEQ multiplex PCR, yet TCRdb's version contains in-frame clones alone and is incomplete. Here the sample spans approximately 44,000 clones, 76% being singletons. The sort gate was single viable CD3+CD4+CD8-CD45RO+ cells for memory CD4+ T cells. These data come from a study of memory CD4+ T cells and cytomegalovirus serostatus. Background on the study: Donors were healthy Belgian adults, about ten CMV seropositive and 20 to 25 seronegative. Study outcomes and limitations: Of 150 to 200 reported CMV TCRbeta sequences, about 70 were found in memory CD4+ repertoires.

The TCR originated in an adult in good health and CMV-seronegative. Sequenced sample: memory CD4+ T cells from blood.

The CDR3 protein is CASSSGQTANTGELFF. The CDR3 DNA reads as TGCGCCAGCAGCTCCGGACAGACCGCGAACACCGGGGAGCTGTTTTTT. This chain links TRBV5-1 with TRBJ2-2, with D tentatively TRBD1 (6 bases). The CDR3 extends over 16 amino acids. V dropped 3 bases and J dropped 0 bases, with 12 bases sitting between them. Per the germline V gene, CDR1 is SGHRS and CDR2 is YFSETQ.